Reported below is one T cell receptor (beta chain). The antigen remains unidentified. Germline lookup yields CDR1 SGDLS and CDR2 YYNGEE. CDR3 size: 17 residues. Trimming shortened V by 0 bases and J by 5 bases, and 21 bases separated the two germline ends. PCR employed 60 Vbeta and 13 Jbeta primers. Clones were read by immunoSEQ multiplex PCR, and TCRdb kept only the in-frame ones, dropping some. Recorded for this sample: more than 45,000 clones. This sample stems from a study of cytomegalovirus exposure and HLA in healthy donors. Notes on the study in general: Certain indistinguishable V segments, among them TRBV6-2 and TRBV6-3, were excluded. It was approximately 150 TCR beta chains that were listed as cytomegalovirus-associated.

The genes are TRBV9 and TRBJ2-7, with a possible D match to TRBD1 (6 bases). The material sequenced was PBMCs. The origin of this receptor is a woman aged 60-75 years in good health and CMV-seropositive. CDR3 bases: TGTGCCAGCAGCGTAGAGTCGGTTGGGCCAGGGGTCGACGAGCAGTACTTC. Translation gives CASSVESVGPGVDEQYF.